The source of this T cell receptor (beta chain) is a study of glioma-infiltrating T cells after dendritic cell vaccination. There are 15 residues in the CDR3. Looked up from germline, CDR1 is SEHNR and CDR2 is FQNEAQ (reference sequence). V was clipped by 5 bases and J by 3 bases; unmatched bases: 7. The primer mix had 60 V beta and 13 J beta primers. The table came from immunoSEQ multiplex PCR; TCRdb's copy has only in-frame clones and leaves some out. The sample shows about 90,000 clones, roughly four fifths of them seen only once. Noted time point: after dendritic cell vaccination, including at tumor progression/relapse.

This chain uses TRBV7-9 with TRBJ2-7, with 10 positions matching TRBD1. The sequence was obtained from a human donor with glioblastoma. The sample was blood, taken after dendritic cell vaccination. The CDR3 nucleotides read TGTGCCAGCAGCCCAAGGACAGGGGGTTACTACGAGCAGTACTTC. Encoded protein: CASSPRTGGYYEQYF.